The entry below describes one T cell receptor (beta chain). Germline loops: CDR1 SGHDT, CDR2 YYEEEE. V lost 1 base, J lost 1 base, and 12 bases stayed unmatched. The CDR3 totals 18 residues. The protocol was immunoSEQ multiplex PCR, while the TCRdb copy is restricted to in-frame clones and leaves out a portion. The sample contains about 88,000 clones, less than 95% of which appear only once. This record comes from a study of technical replicates of blood from several donors. The source material was T cells isolated from PBMCs. The source is a human donor in good health. The rearrangement uses TRBV5-6 and TRBJ2-7; 9 bases map to TRBD2. The chain's CDR3 is CASSLIGLGTSSSYEQYF. The CDR3 region has the DNA TGTGCCAGCAGCTTGATCGGGCTTGGGACTAGCAGTTCCTACGAGCAGTACTTC.